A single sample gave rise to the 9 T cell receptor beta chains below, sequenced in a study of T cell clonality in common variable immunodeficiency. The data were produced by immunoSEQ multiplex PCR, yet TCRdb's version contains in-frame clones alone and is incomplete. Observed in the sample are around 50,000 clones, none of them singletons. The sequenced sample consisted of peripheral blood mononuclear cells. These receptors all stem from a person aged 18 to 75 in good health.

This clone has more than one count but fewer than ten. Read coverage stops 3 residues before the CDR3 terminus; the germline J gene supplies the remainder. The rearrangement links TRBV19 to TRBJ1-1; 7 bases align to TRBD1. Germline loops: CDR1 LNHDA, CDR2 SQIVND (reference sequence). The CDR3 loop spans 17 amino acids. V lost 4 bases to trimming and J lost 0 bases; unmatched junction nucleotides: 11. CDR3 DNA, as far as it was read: TGTGCCAGTAGTAAGGGGACAGCCTCCCTTATGAACACTGAA. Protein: CASSKGTASLMNTE. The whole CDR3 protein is CASSKGTASLMNTEAFF.

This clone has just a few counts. CDR3 DNA, as far as it was read: TGTGCCAGCAGTGCGACAGGGAAAGGCTTCTATGGT. It encodes CASSATGKGFYG. The whole CDR3 sequence reads CASSATGKGFYGQYF. The chain recombines TRBV6-2 or TRBV6-3 with TRBJ2-4; 7 positions agree with TRBD1. The read comes to an end 3 residues before the CDR3 does, leaving the germline J gene to fill in the end. This CDR3 has 15 amino acids. CDR1 MNHEY and CDR2 SVGEGT come from the germline V gene.

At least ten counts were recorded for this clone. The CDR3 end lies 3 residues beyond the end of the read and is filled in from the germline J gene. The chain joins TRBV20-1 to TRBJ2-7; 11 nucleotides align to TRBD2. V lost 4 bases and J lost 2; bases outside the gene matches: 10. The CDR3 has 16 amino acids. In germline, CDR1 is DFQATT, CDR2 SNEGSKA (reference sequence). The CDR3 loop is CSAIASGRSRPYEQYF. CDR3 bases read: TGCAGTGCTATTGCTAGCGGGAGGTCACGACCCTACGAG.

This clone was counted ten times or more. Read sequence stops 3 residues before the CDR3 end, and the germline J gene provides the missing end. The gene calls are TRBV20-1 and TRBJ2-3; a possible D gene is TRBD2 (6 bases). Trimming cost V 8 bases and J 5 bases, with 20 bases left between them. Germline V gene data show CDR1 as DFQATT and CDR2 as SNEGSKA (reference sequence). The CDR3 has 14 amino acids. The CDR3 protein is CSRSGAGRIDTQYF. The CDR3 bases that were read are TGCAGTAGGTCCGGGGCGGGGAGGATAGATACG.

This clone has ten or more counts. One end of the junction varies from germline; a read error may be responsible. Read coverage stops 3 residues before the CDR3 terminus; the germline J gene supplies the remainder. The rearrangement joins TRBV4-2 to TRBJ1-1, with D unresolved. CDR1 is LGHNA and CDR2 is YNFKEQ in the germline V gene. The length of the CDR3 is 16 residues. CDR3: CASSQEITVPNTEAFF. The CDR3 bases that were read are TGCGCCAGCAGCCAAGAGATAACGGTACCTAACACTGAA.

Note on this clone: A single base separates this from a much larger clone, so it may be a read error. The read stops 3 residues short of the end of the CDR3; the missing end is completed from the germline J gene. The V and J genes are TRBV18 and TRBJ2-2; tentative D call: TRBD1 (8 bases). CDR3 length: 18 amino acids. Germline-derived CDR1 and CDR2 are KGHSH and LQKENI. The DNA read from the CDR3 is TGTGCCAGCTCACCCGGTACAGGGGGGGTCTCTGGGGCCAACGTG. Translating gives CASSPGTGGVSGANV. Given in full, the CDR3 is CASSPGTGGVSGANVLFF. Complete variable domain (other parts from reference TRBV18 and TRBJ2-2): NAGVMQNPRHLVRRRGQEARLRCSPMKGHSHVYWYRQLPEEGLKFMVYLQKENIIDESGMPKERFSAEFPKEGPSILRIQQVVRGDSAAYFCASSPGTGGVSGANVLFFGEGSRLTVL.

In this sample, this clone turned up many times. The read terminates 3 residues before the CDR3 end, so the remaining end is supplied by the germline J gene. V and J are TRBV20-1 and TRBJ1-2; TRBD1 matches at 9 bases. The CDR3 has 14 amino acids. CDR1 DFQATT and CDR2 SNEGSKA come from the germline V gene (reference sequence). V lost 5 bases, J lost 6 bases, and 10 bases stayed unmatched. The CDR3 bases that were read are TGCAGTGCTCCGAACAGGGGGCCCCTTGATGGC. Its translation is CSAPNRGPLDG. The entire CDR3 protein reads CSAPNRGPLDGYTF.

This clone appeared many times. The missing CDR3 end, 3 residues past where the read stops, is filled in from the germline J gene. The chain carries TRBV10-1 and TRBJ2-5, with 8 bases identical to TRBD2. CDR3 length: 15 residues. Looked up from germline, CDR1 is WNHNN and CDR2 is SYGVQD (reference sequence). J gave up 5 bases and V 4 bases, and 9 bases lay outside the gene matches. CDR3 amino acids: CASSVHPGGRETQYF. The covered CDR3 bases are TGCGCCAGCAGTGTCCACCCGGGGGGGAGGGAGACC.

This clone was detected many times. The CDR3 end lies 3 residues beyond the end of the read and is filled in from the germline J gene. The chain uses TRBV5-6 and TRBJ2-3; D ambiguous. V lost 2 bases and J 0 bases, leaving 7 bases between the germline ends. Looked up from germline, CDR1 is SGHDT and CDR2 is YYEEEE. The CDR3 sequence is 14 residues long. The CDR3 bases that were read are TGTGCCAGCAGCTTTGGCGGTAGCACAGATACG. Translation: CASSFGGSTDT. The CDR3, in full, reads CASSFGGSTDTQYF.